These 29 T cell receptor beta chains were all obtained from the same sample, sequenced in a study of T-cell memory formation after mild COVID-19. TCRdb analysed the 5' RACE reads with MiXCR anew, one entry per CDR3 protein. The table lists about 560,000 distinct CDR3 sequences, under 20% of them singletons, with approximately 12% in the top ten. The sample taken for sequencing was PBMCs or a T cell subset sorted from them (not recorded which). The source of these receptors is an adult woman who had mild COVID-19 (a few samples of this study predate the infection). Cell type and time point are not known.

This clonotype was seen more than once but under ten times. The rearrangement links TRBV4-1 to TRBJ2-6; no clear D gene. Trimming took off 2 bases at V and 0 bases at J, with 17 bases between the two ends. The V gene's germline CDR1 is MGHRA and CDR2 YSYEKL. The CDR3 extends over 19 amino acids. CDR3 nucleotide sequence: TGCGCCAGCAGCCAACGATCCGGGCCTTCCCCCTCTGGGGCCAACGTCCTGACTTTC. It yields the protein CASSQRSGPSPSGANVLTF.

This rearrangement joins TRBV14 to TRBJ2-2; D could derive from TRBD1 or TRBD2 (7 bases each). Germline V gives CDR1 SGHDN, CDR2 FVKESK. V lost 4 bases to trimming and J lost 2 bases, with 11 bases between them. The length of the CDR3 is 15 residues. CDR3 sequence: CASSRQGLNTGELFF. Written as DNA, the CDR3 is TGTGCCAGCAGCCGACAGGGACTAAACACCGGGGAGCTGTTTTTT.

The rearrangement links TRBV13 to TRBJ2-1; TRBD2 matches 10 bases. The germline gives CDR1 PRHDT, CDR2 FYEKMQ (reference sequence). The V gene end was trimmed by 5 bases and the J gene end by 8 bases; junction bases not matched to a gene: 9. The CDR3 runs to 15 residues. The DNA of the CDR3 is TGTGCCAGCAGCGTGGGACTAGCGCGGGGGGATGAGCAGTTCTTC. Protein product: CASSVGLARGDEQFF.

The gene calls are TRBV27 and TRBJ2-7; D may match TRBD1 or TRBD2 (5 bases each). The germline gives CDR1 MNHEY, CDR2 SMNVEV (reference sequence). The CDR3 runs to 16 residues. V was pared by 5 bases and J by 3 bases, with 20 bases between. CDR3 DNA: TGTGCCAGCAGTCCACGGGGACCGTCAGCCGTCTACGAGCAGTACTTC. This sequence encodes CASSPRGPSAVYEQYF.

This clonotype appeared a few times. The V call is TRBV30, the J call TRBJ1-3; 7 bases are a match to TRBD1. V shed 2 bases and J 0 bases; nucleotides not matched to a gene: 13. The CDR3 has 18 amino acids. The germline V gene encodes CDR1 GTSNPN and CDR2 SVGIG (reference sequence). The CDR3 sequence is CAWSLFLGTVRSGNTIYF. The DNA of the CDR3 is TGTGCCTGGAGTTTATTCCTCGGGACAGTTCGCTCTGGAAACACCATATATTTT.

This clonotype was counted between two and nine times. The CDR3 is CASSKELAGAREQYF. CDR3 sequence (DNA): TGTGCCAGCAGTAAGGAGCTAGCGGGGGCTCGCGAGCAGTACTTC. V gene TRBV2 combines with J gene TRBJ2-7; TRBD2 matches at 10 bases. V was clipped by 5 bases and J by 6 bases; unmatched bases: 10. Germline V gene data show CDR1 as SNHLY and CDR2 as FYNNEI. The CDR3 has 15 amino acids.

At least ten counts were recorded for this clonotype. V usage is TRBV5-1 and J usage is TRBJ2-5, with 7 bases that match TRBD1. The CDR3 is 14 amino acids. CDR1 and CDR2 from the germline V gene are SGHRS and YFSETQ. Losses at the gene ends were 4 bases for V and 1 base for J; bases not matched to a gene: 4. CDR3 sequence (DNA): TGCGCCAGCAGCAATCGGACAGGCCAAGAGACCCAGTACTTC. Translating gives CASSNRTGQETQYF.

The chain has TRBV7-2 and TRBJ1-2; unclear D gene. V was pared by 2 bases and J by 8 bases, with 12 bases between. The CDR3 totals 13 residues. Germline V lookup: CDR1 SGHTA, CDR2 FQGNSA. The CDR3 is CASSLISGRGYTF. CDR3 DNA: TGTGCCAGCAGCTTAATCTCGGGGAGAGGCTACACCTTC.

The genes are TRBV18 and TRBJ1-1; D is uncertain. CDR1 and CDR2 (germline): KGHSH, LQKENI. Trimming removed 3 bases at V and 1 base at J, with 12 bases between. The CDR3 length is 15 residues. The CDR3 DNA reads as TGTGCCAGCTCACCCCCCTCCGTCGGGAACACTGAAGCTTTCTTT. It yields the protein CASSPPSVGNTEAFF.

The chain recombines TRBV6-5 with TRBJ2-3; D may be TRBD1 (6 bases). Trimming left V 4 bases short and J 1 base short, with 15 bases between. Germline CDR1 reads MNHEY; CDR2 reads SVGAGI. CDR3 length equals 16 residues. In DNA form, the CDR3 reads TGTGCCAGCAGTTCCCTCAGGGGTTCGGGCACAGATACGCAGTATTTT. Amino acids: CASSSLRGSGTDTQYF.

This clonotype was seen more than once but under ten times. The chain employs TRBV7-2 and TRBJ1-5; tentative D call: TRBD1 (6 bases). CDR1 is SGHTA, CDR2 FQGNSA, per germline. V was cut by 5 bases and J by 0 bases, with 11 bases left in between. This CDR3 is built from 15 residues. The CDR3 DNA sequence: TGTGCCAGCAGCCAGGGGCCGAATAGCAATCAGCCCCAGCATTTT. Translating gives CASSQGPNSNQPQHF.

The chain couples TRBV5-1 to TRBJ2-7, with 9 bases identical to TRBD2. Germline lookup yields CDR1 SGHRS and CDR2 YFSETQ. V lost 1 base to trimming and J lost 0 bases; unmatched junction nucleotides: 5. The CDR3 is made up of 16 amino acids. CDR3 DNA: TGCGCCAGCAGCTTGACCACTAGCGGGTTCTCCTACGAGCAGTACTTC. This gives the protein CASSLTTSGFSYEQYF.

This clonotype was counted a few times. The chain couples TRBV5-1 to TRBJ2-1, with 10 bases that match TRBD1. Trimming took 3 bases from V and 8 from J; bases not matched to a gene: 8. This CDR3 region has 15 residues. Germline V CDR1 and CDR2: SGHRS, YFSETQ. Written as DNA, the CDR3 is TGCGCCAGCAGCTCCGGGACAGGGGACGCGGATGAGCAGTTCTTC. This encodes CASSSGTGDADEQFF.

This clonotype occurred once. The rearrangement links TRBV2 to TRBJ2-3; TRBD2 is a possible D gene (5 bases). With 1 base removed from V and 0 bases from J, the gap between germline ends came to 14 bases. The CDR3 is 17 amino acids. The V gene's germline CDR1 is SNHLY and CDR2 FYNNEI. CDR3 sequence (DNA): TGTGCCAGCAGTGAAGGAGGAGGAGGTAGGAGCACAGATACGCAGTATTTT. Its translation: CASSEGGGGRSTDTQYF.

In this sample, this clonotype turned up a few times. V usage is TRBV6-4 and J usage is TRBJ2-2; 9 bases fit TRBD1. V trimming: 0 bases; J trimming: 6 bases; junction bases outside the gene matches: 5. CDR3 size: 16 residues. Germline V gene data show CDR1 as MRHNA and CDR2 as SNTAGT. CDR3 coding DNA: TGTGCCAGCAGTGACTCGGGACAGGGTGGTTCCGGGGAGCTGTTTTTT. Encoded protein: CASSDSGQGGSGELFF.

The V call is TRBV20-1, the J call TRBJ1-5; D perhaps matches TRBD1 (5 bases). CDR1 is DFQATT, CDR2 SNEGSKA, per germline (reference sequence). The CDR3 loop spans 13 amino acids. With 5 bases removed from V and 4 bases from J, the gap between germline ends came to 12 bases. The CDR3 DNA reads TGCAGTGCTTCCGGGACCAGTAATCAGCCCCAGCATTTT. Its protein is CSASGTSNQPQHF.

The sample holds many counts of this clonotype. The chain carries TRBV7-2 and TRBJ1-3, with D unresolved. This CDR3 comprises 16 residues. Trimming removed 1 base from V and 0 bases from J, with 10 bases in between. Germline V gives CDR1 SGHTA, CDR2 FQGNSA. Here the CDR3 DNA reads TGTGCCAGCAGCTTAGATTGGGGAGCCTCTGGAAACACCATATATTTT. This encodes CASSLDWGASGNTIYF.

The table lists this clonotype with a few counts. This chain links TRBV10-3 with TRBJ2-3, with D possibly being TRBD2 (6 bases). Germline CDR1 is ENHRY and CDR2 is SYGVKD. V dropped 0 bases and J dropped 2 bases, with 9 bases sitting between them. The CDR3 has 15 amino acids. Written as DNA, the CDR3 is TGTGCCATCAGTGAGTCGGAGGGGATCACAGATACGCAGTATTTT. Its translation: CAISESEGITDTQYF.

The chain uses TRBV6-2 or TRBV6-3 and TRBJ2-1, with TRBD1 matching 8 bases. The CDR3 has 16 residues. From germline, CDR1 is MNHEY and CDR2 SVGEGT. V was clipped by 0 bases and J by 7 bases; unmatched bases: 8. As DNA, the CDR3 is TGTGCCAGCAGTTACTCGCACAGGGGGTTCGAAAATGAGCAGTTCTTC. This gives the protein CASSYSHRGFENEQFF.

V gene TRBV6-2 or TRBV6-3 combines with J gene TRBJ2-5, with 10 bases aligning to TRBD1. The ends lost 7 bases at V and 3 bases at J; junction bases unmatched: 11. The CDR3 has 16 residues. The germline CDR1 and CDR2 sequences are MNHEY and SVGEGT. The CDR3 DNA reads as TGTGCCAGCACTCCCGGAGGTGGGACAGGGGAAGAGACCCAGTACTTC. Translating it yields CASTPGGGTGEETQYF.

This clonotype was observed a handful of times. CDR3 loop: CASSPPGQGTDGYTF. The CDR3 coding sequence is TGTGCCAGCTCACCCCCCGGACAGGGTACCGATGGCTACACCTTC. The chain recombines TRBV18 with TRBJ1-2; 8 nucleotides align to TRBD1. The CDR3 is made up of 15 amino acids. J lost 6 bases, V lost 3 bases, and 9 bases had no gene match. Germline V CDR1 and CDR2: KGHSH, LQKENI.

This sequence joins TRBV9 and TRBJ2-1; 11 bases match TRBD2. The CDR3 loop spans 15 amino acids. Per germline, CDR1 SGDLS and CDR2 YYNGEE. The ends lost 3 bases at V and 6 bases at J; junction bases unmatched: 5. The CDR3 here is CASSATSGSPNEQFF. CDR3 nucleotide sequence: TGTGCCAGCAGCGCCACTAGCGGGAGTCCCAATGAGCAGTTCTTC.

The J gene is TRBJ1-2, the V gene TRBV20-1; D gene uncertain. This CDR3 is built from 13 residues. The germline V gene has CDR1 DFQATT and CDR2 SNEGSKA (reference sequence). V was cut by 3 bases and J by 4 bases, with 12 bases left in between. CDR3 bases: TGCAGTGCTAGGGAAGATATGGGCTATGGCTACACCTTC. This translates into CSAREDMGYGYTF.

In the case of this clonotype: Just one base apart from a much larger clone, this may be a read error. The chain is built from TRBV7-9 and TRBJ2-3, with D perhaps TRBD2 (5 bases). This CDR3 has 15 amino acids. Trimming shortened V by 0 bases and J by 1 base, and 8 bases separated the two germline ends. CDR1 SEHNR and CDR2 FQNEAQ come from the germline V gene (reference sequence). CDR3 sequence: CASSLAPGGTDTQYF. CDR3 DNA sequence: TGTGCCAGCAGCTTAGCCCCCGGGGGCACAGATACGCAGTATTTT. Filled out from reference TRBV7-9 and TRBJ2-3, the complete variable domain reads DTGVSQNPRHKITKRGQNVTFRCDPISEHNRLYWYRQTLGQGPEFLTYFQNEAQLEKSRLLSDRFSAERPKGSFSTLEIQRTEQGDSAMYLCASSLAPGGTDTQYFGPGTRLTVL.

This chain uses TRBV10-3 with TRBJ2-5; D gene unclear. V was pared by 6 bases and J by 5 bases, with 13 bases between. There are 13 residues in the CDR3. The V gene's germline CDR1 is ENHRY and CDR2 SYGVKD. The CDR3 region has the DNA TGTGCCATCAGACCCAGGTCCGTCGAGACCCAGTACTTC. This sequence encodes CAIRPRSVETQYF.

The chain joins TRBV2 to TRBJ2-5; TRBD2 is a possible D gene (7 bases). The V end lost 1 base, the J end lost 4 bases, and 16 bases lay between the germline ends. The V gene's germline CDR1 is SNHLY and CDR2 FYNNEI. CDR3 size: 16 residues. The CDR3 nucleotides are TGTGCCAGCAGTGAAGGATTTCGGGGGGCTGGAGAGACCCAGTACTTC. This gives the protein CASSEGFRGAGETQYF.

The CDR3 coding sequence is TGCGCCAGCAGCTTGCCACAGGGGAACCAAGAGACCCAGTACTTC. Protein: CASSLPQGNQETQYF. The chain joins TRBV5-1 to TRBJ2-5; 7 bases map to TRBD1. Germline V gene data show CDR1 as SGHRS and CDR2 as YFSETQ. CDR3 length equals 15 residues. Germline trimming cut 1 base from V and 0 bases from J; bases unmatched to any gene: 3.

This clonotype was counted only a few times. The chain uses TRBV6-5 and TRBJ2-3; 8 bases match TRBD2. The V and J ends lost 8 bases and 3 bases, in that order; junction bases with no gene match: 16. The germline V gene has CDR1 MNHEY and CDR2 SVGAGI. This CDR3 has 17 amino acids. The CDR3 bases are TGTGCCAGCCAGCTCGTCCCGCGGCGGGGGGTGACAGATACGCAGTATTTT. This translates into CASQLVPRRGVTDTQYF.

The gene calls are TRBV6-5 and TRBJ2-2; 7 bases are a match to TRBD2. Germline trimming cut 0 bases from V and 4 bases from J; bases unmatched to any gene: 11. Germline V gene sequence: CDR1 MNHEY, CDR2 SVGAGI. The CDR3 length is 18 residues. CDR3 protein: CASSYSFSLQRGTGELFF. As DNA, the CDR3 is TGTGCCAGCAGTTACTCCTTCTCCCTCCAGCGGGGCACCGGGGAGCTGTTTTTT.